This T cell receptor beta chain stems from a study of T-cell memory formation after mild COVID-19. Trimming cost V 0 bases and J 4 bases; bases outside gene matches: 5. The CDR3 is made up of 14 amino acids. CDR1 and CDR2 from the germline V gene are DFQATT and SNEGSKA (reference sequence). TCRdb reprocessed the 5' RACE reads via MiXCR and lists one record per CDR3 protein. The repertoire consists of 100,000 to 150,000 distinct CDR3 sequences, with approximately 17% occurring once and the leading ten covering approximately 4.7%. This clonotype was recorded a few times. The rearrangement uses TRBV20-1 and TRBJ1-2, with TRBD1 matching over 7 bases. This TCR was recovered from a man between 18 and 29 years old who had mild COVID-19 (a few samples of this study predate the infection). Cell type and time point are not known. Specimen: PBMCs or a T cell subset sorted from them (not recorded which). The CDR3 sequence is CSAREPRGTYGYTF. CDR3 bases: TGCAGTGCTAGAGAACCCAGGGGGACCTATGGCTACACCTTC.